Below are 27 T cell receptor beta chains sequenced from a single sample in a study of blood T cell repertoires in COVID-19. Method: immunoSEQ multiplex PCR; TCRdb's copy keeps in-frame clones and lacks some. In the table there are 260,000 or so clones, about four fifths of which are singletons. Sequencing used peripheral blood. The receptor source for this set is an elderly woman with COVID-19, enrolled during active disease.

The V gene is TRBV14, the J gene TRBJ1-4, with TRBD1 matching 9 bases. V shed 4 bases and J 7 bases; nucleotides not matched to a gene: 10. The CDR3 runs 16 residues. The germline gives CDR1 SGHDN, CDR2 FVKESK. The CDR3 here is CASSRGSSGQGEKLFF. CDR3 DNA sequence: TGTGCCAGCAGCCGAGGATCATCGGGACAGGGTGAAAAACTGTTTTTT.

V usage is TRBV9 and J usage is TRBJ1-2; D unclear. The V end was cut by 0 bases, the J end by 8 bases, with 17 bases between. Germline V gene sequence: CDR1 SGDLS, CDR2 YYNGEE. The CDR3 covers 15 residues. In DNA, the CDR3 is TGTGCCAGCAGCGTAGATCAGGCCACCAGTCACGGCTACACCTTC. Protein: CASSVDQATSHGYTF.

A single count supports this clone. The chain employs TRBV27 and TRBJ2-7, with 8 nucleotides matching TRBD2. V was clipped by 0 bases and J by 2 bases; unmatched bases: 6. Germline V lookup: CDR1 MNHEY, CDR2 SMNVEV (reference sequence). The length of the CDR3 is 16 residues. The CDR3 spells CASSLSGGAITYEQYF. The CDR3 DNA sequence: TGTGCCAGCAGTTTATCCGGGGGGGCTATTACCTACGAGCAGTACTTC.

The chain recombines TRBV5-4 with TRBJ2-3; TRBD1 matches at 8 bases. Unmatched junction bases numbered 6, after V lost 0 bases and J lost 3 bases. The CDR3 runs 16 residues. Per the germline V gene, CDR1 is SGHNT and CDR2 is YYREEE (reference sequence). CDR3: CASSLGQGLGTDTQYF. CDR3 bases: TGTGCCAGCAGCTTGGGACAGGGGCTTGGGACAGATACGCAGTATTTT. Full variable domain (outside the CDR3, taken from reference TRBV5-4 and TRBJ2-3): ETGVTQSPTHLIKTRGQQVTLRCSSQSGHNTVSWYQQALGQGPQFIFQYYREEENGRGNFPPRFSGLQFPNYSSELNVNALELDDSALYLCASSLGQGLGTDTQYFGPGTRLTVL.

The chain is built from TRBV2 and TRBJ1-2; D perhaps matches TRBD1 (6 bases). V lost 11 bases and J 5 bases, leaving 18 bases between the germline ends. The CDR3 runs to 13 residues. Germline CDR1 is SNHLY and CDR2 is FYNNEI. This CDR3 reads CAGSTGRGYGYTF. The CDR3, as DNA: TGTGCCGGCTCTACAGGGAGAGGGTATGGCTACACCTTC. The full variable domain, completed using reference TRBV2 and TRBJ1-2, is EPEVTQTPSHQVTQMGQEVILRCVPISNHLYFYWYRQILGQKVEFLVSFYNNEISEKSEIFDDQFSVERPDGSNFTLKIRSTKLEDSAMYFCAGSTGRGYGYTFGSGTRLTVV.

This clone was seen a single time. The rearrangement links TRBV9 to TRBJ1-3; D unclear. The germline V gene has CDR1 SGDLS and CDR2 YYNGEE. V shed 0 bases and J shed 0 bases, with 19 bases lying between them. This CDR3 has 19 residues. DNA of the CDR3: TGTGCCAGCAGCGTAGCTGGTTCCCCTGACACGTACTCTGGAAACACCATATATTTT. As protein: CASSVAGSPDTYSGNTIYF.

The CDR3 sequence: CASSSHTGNYGYTF. In DNA, the CDR3 is TGTGCCAGCAGTTCTCATACAGGGAACTATGGCTACACCTTC. The rearrangement joins TRBV28 to TRBJ1-2; weak D call: TRBD1 (6 bases). The CDR3 length is 14 residues. Trimming stripped 4 bases from V and 2 bases from J, with 11 bases between. CDR1 is MDHEN and CDR2 is SYDVKM in the germline V gene.

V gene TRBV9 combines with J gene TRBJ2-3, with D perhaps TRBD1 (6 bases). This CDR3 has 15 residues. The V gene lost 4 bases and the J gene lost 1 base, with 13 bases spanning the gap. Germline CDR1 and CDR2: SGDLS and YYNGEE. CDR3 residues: CASSPTAGGTDTQYF. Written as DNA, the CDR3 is TGTGCCAGCAGCCCTACTGCAGGGGGCACAGATACGCAGTATTTT. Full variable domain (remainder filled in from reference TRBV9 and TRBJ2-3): DSGVTQTPKHLITATGQRVTLRCSPRSGDLSVYWYQQSLDQGLQFLIQYYNGEERAKGNILERFSAQQFPDLHSELNLSSLELGDSALYFCASSPTAGGTDTQYFGPGTRLTVL.

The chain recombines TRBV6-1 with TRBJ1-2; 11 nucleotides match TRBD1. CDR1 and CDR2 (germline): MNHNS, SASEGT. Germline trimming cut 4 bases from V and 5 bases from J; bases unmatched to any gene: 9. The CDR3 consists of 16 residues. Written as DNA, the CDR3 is TGTGCCAGCAGTGGGGGGACAGGGGGTTCCTTTTATGGCTACACCTTC. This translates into CASSGGTGGSFYGYTF.

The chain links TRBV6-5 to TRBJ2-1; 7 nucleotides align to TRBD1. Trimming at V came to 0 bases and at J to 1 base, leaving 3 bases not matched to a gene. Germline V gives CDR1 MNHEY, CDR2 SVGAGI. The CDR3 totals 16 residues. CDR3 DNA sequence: TGTGCCAGCAGTTACTCAACAGGGGTATCCTACAATGAGCAGTTCTTC. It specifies CASSYSTGVSYNEQFF.

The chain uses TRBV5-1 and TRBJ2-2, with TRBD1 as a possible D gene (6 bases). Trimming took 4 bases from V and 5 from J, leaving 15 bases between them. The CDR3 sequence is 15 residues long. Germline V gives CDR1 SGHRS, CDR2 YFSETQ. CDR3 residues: CASSRRTVRTGELFF. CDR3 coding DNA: TGCGCCAGCAGCCGTAGGACAGTACGTACCGGGGAGCTGTTTTTT.

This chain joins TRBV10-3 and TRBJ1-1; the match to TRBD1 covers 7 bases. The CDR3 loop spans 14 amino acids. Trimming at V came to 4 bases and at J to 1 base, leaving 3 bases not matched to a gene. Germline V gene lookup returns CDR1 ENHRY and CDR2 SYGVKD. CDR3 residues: CAISARQGNTEAFF. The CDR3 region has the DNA TGTGCCATCAGTGCCCGACAGGGGAACACTGAAGCTTTCTTT.

The chain's CDR3 is CAWSRGGLDNSPLHF. CDR3 DNA sequence: TGTGCCTGGAGTCGCGGGGGCTTGGATAATTCACCCCTCCACTTT. The rearrangement joins TRBV30 to TRBJ1-6; D might be TRBD1 (6 bases). V was trimmed by 2 bases and J by 5 bases, leaving 13 bases between them. The length of the CDR3 is 15 residues. Germline CDR1 is GTSNPN and CDR2 is SVGIG (reference sequence).

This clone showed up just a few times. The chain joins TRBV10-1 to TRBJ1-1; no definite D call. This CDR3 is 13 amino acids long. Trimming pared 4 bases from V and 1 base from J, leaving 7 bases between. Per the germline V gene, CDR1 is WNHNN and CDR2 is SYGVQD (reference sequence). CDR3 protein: CASSGAANTEAFF. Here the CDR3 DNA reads TGCGCCAGCAGTGGGGCAGCGAACACTGAAGCTTTCTTT.

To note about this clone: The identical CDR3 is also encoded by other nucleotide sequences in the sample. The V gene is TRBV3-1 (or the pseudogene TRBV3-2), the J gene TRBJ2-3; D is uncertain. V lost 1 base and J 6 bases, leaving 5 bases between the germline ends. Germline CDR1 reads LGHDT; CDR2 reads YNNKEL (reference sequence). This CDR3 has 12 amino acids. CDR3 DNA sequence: TGTGCCAGCAGCCAAGTGGCCGATACGCAGTATTTT. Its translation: CASSQVADTQYF.

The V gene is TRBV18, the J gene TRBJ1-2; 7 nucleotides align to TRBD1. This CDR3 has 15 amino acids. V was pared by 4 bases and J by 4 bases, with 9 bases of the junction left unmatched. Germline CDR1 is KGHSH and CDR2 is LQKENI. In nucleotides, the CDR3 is TGTGCCAGCTCACTACAGGGGTCAGAGGGCTATGGCTACACCTTC. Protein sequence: CASSLQGSEGYGYTF.

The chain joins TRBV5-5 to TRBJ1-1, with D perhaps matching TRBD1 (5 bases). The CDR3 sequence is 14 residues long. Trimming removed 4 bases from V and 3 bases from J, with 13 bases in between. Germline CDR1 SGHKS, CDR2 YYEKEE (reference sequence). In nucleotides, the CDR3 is TGTGCCAGCAGCCAACAGGTTCTCGACACTGAAGCTTTCTTT. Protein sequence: CASSQQVLDTEAFF. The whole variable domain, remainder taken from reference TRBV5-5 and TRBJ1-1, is DAGVTQSPTHLIKTRGQQVTLRCSPISGHKSVSWYQQVLGQGPQFIFQYYEKEERGRGNFPDRFSARQFPNYSSELNVNALLLGDSALYLCASSQQVLDTEAFFGQGTRLTVV.

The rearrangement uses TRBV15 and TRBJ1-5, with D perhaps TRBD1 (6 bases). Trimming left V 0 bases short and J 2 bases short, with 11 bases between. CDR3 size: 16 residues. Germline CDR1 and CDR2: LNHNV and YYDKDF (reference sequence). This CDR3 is CATSRDREGGNQPQHF. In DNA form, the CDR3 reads TGTGCCACCAGCAGAGATCGAGAGGGGGGCAATCAGCCCCAGCATTTT.

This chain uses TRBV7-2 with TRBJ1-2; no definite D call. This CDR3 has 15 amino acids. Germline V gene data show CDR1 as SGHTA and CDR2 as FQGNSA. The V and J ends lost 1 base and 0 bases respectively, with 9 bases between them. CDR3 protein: CASSLDSGTNYGYTF. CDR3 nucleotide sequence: TGTGCCAGCAGCTTAGACAGCGGAACTAACTATGGCTACACCTTC.

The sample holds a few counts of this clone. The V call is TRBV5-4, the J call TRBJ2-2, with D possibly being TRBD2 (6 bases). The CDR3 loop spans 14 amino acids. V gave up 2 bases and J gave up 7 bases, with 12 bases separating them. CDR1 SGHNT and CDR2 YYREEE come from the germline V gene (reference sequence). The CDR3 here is CASSLGGIVGELFF. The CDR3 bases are TGTGCCAGCAGCTTAGGAGGGATCGTCGGGGAGCTGTTTTTT.

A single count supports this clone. CDR3 amino acids: CASSPRGAAGASAEQFF. CDR3 DNA sequence: TGTGCCAGCAGCCCCCGGGGTGCAGCGGGAGCTTCGGCTGAGCAGTTCTTC. The chain recombines TRBV7-2 with TRBJ2-1; TRBD2 matches 8 bases. The trim removed 5 bases at V and 9 bases at J, leaving 18 bases unmatched. Germline assignment: CDR1 SGHTA and CDR2 FQGNSA. The CDR3 loop spans 17 amino acids.

CDR3 in DNA: TGCGCCAGCAGCTCCGGGACAGTTCGTGACTATGGCTACACCTTC. It yields the protein CASSSGTVRDYGYTF. This sequence joins TRBV5-1 and TRBJ1-2, with 7 bases matching TRBD1. The CDR3 loop spans 15 amino acids. V dropped 3 bases and J dropped 3; count of bases not matched to a gene: 8. Germline V CDR1 and CDR2: SGHRS, YFSETQ.

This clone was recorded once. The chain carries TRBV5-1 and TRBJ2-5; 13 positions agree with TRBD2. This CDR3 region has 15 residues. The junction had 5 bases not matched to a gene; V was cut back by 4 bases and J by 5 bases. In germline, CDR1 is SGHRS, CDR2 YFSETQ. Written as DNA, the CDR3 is TGCGCCAGCAGCCGGACTAGCGGGAGTTATGAGACCCAGTACTTC. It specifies CASSRTSGSYETQYF.

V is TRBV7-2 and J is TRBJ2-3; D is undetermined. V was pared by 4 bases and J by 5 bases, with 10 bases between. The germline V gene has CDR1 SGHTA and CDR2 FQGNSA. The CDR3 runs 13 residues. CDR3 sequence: CASSYPHRDTQYF. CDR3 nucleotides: TGTGCCAGCAGCTACCCCCATAGAGATACGCAGTATTTT.

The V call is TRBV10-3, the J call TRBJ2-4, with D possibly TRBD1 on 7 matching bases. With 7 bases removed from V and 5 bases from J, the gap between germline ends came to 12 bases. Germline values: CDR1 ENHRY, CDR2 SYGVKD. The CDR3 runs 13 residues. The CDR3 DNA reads TGTGCCATCAAGGAGGGGGCAGAAAACATTCAGTACTTC. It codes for CAIKEGAENIQYF.

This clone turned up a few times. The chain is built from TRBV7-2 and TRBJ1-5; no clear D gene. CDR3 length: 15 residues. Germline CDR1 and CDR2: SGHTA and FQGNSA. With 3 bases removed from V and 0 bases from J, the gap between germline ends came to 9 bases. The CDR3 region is CASSFGSSSNQPQHF. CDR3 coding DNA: TGTGCCAGCAGCTTTGGTAGCTCTAGCAATCAGCCCCAGCATTTT.

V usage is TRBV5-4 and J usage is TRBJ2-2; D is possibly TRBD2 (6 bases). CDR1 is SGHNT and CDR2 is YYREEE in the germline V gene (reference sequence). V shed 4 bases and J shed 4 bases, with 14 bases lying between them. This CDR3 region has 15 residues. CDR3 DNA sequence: TGTGCCAGCAGCCCCCTCGGGGGTGGCACCGGGGAGCTGTTTTTT. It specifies CASSPLGGGTGELFF.